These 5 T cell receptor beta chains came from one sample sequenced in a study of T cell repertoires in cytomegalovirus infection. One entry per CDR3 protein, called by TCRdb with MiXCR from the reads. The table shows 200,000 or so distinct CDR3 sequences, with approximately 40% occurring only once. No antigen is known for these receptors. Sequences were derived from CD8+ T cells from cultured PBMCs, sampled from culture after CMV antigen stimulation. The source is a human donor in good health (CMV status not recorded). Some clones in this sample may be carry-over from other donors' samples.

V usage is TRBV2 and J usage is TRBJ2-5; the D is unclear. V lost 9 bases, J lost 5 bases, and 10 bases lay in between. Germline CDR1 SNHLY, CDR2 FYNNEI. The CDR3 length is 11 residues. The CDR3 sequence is CARLIGETQYF. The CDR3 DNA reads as TGTGCCAGGTTGATTGGGGAGACCCAGTACTTC.

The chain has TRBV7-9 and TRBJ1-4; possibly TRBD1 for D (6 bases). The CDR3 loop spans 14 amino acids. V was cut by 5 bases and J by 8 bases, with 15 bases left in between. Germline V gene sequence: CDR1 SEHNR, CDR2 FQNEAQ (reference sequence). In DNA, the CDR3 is TGTGCCAGCAGCCAAAGCACAGGGCCCGAAAAACTGTTTTTT. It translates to CASSQSTGPEKLFF.

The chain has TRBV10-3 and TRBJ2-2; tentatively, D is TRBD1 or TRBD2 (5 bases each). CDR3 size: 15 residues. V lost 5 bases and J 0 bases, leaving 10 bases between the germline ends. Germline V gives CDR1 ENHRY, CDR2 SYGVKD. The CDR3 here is CAISIGTANTGELFF. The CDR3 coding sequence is TGTGCCATCAGTATCGGGACGGCGAACACCGGGGAGCTGTTTTTT.

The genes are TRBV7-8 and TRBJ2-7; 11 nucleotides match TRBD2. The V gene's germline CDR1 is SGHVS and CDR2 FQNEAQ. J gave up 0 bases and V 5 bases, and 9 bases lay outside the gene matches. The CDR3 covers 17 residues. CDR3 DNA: TGTGCCAGCAGCCCTTCGACTAGCGGGAAATCCTCCTACGAGCAGTACTTC. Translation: CASSPSTSGKSSYEQYF. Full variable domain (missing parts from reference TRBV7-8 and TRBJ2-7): GAGVSQSPRYKVAKRGQDVALRCDPISGHVSLFWYQQALGQGPEFLTYFQNEAQLDKSGLPSDRFFAERPEGSVSTLKIQRTQQEDSAVYLCASSPSTSGKSSYEQYFGPGTRLTVT.

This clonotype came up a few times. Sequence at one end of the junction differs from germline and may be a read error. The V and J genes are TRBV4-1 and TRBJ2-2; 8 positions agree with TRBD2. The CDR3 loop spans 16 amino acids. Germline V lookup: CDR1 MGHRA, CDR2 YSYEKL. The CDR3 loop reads CASSHPEAGDTGELFF. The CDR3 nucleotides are TGTGCCAGCAGCCATCCGGAAGCGGGAGATACCGGGGAGCTGTTTTTT.